One sample yielded the 10 T cell receptor beta chains listed below, sequenced in a study of T cells after yellow fever vaccination. TCRdb independently ran MiXCR on the 5' RACE reads; one entry per CDR3 protein. The sample has almost 600,000 distinct CDR3 sequences, approximately 12% seen once. Sequencing used PBMCs, obtained on the day of the yellow fever booster vaccination. The receptors derive from a man aged 25 to 40 who received the YFV17D yellow fever vaccine.

This clonotype came up a few times. Sequence at one end of the junction differs from germline and may be a read error. The V call is TRBV5-4, the J call TRBJ2-1; the D call may be TRBD1 or TRBD2 (5 bases each). The CDR3 runs to 16 residues. In germline, CDR1 is SGHNT, CDR2 YYREEE (reference sequence). CDR3 amino acids: CASSLDRDPSYNEQFF. In DNA form, the CDR3 reads TGTGCCAGCAGTTTGGATCGGGACCCCTCCTACAATGAGCAGTTCTTC.

This clonotype appeared a few times. This chain uses TRBV11-2 with TRBJ2-2; 16 bases are shared with TRBD2. V lost 3 bases, J lost 6 bases, and 13 bases stayed unmatched. The CDR3 has 20 amino acids. Germline CDR1 SGHAT, CDR2 FQNNGV. This CDR3 is CASSFPLGLAGGAGAGELFF. CDR3 bases: TGTGCCAGCAGCTTCCCACTGGGACTAGCGGGAGGGGCGGGCGCCGGGGAGCTGTTTTTT.

This clonotype was detected only a few times. V and J are TRBV7-8 and TRBJ2-1, with 9 bases that match TRBD2. Germline loops: CDR1 SGHVS, CDR2 FQNEAQ. The CDR3 is made up of 14 amino acids. J lost 10 bases, V lost 7 bases, and 11 bases had no gene match. CDR3 nucleotide sequence: TGTGCCAGCAACGGAGTAGCGGGAGTAAAGGAGCAGTTCTTC. Translation gives CASNGVAGVKEQFF.

The rearrangement joins TRBV20-1 to TRBJ2-1; D uncertain. V gave up 6 bases and J gave up 6 bases, with 9 bases separating them. From germline, CDR1 is DFQATT and CDR2 SNEGSKA (reference sequence). CDR3 length equals 11 residues. CDR3 nucleotide sequence: TGCAGTGCACGGACCTTCAATGAGCAGTTCTTC. Its protein product is CSARTFNEQFF.

The chain couples TRBV11-2 to TRBJ2-7, with 8 bases fitting TRBD1. V was pared by 3 bases and J by 3 bases, with 4 bases of the junction left unmatched. CDR3 size: 14 residues. CDR1 is SGHAT and CDR2 is FQNNGV in the germline V gene. As DNA, the CDR3 is TGTGCCAGCAGCTTTGACAGGGGAAACTACGAGCAGTACTTC. It specifies CASSFDRGNYEQYF. The variable domain in full, with the rest retrieved from reference TRBV11-2 and TRBJ2-7, is EAGVAQSPRYKIIEKRQSVAFWCNPISGHATLYWYQQILGQGPKLLIQFQNNGVVDDSQLPKDRFSAERLKGVDSTLKIQPAKLEDSAVYLCASSFDRGNYEQYFGPGTRLTVT.

The genes are TRBV5-1 and TRBJ2-3; TRBD2 matches 14 bases. The CDR3 has 18 amino acids. V lost 4 bases and J lost 4; bases outside the gene matches: 11. The V gene's germline CDR1 is SGHRS and CDR2 YFSETQ. CDR3 in amino acids: CASSVGGLAGAGADTQYF. CDR3 nucleotide sequence: TGCGCCAGCAGCGTCGGGGGACTAGCGGGAGCAGGGGCAGATACGCAGTATTTT.

This clonotype was picked up a small number of times. This chain joins TRBV7-2 and TRBJ1-5; no definite D call. Looked up from germline, CDR1 is SGHTA and CDR2 is FQGNSA. The CDR3 is 17 residues long. V was shortened by 1 base and J by 0 bases, with 13 bases between the two germline ends. CDR3 residues: CASSLDAMPLSNQPQHF. Here the CDR3 DNA reads TGTGCCAGCAGCTTAGACGCCATGCCCCTTAGCAATCAGCCCCAGCATTTT.

There are a few counts of this clonotype. The gene calls are TRBV3-1 and TRBJ1-1, with TRBD1 matching 7 bases. The junction had 4 bases not matched to a gene; V was cut back by 2 bases and J by 4 bases. From germline, CDR1 is LGHDT and CDR2 YNNKEL (reference sequence). The CDR3 sequence is 14 residues long. The CDR3 sequence is CASSQTGEGTEAFF. The CDR3 region has the DNA TGTGCCAGCAGCCAAACAGGGGAGGGCACTGAAGCTTTCTTT.

V and J are TRBV5-1 and TRBJ1-1; D not certain. The ends were cut back, 6 bases at V and 7 bases at J, with 19 bases in the middle. The CDR3 is made up of 14 amino acids. Looked up from germline, CDR1 is SGHRS and CDR2 is YFSETQ. CDR3 in DNA: TGCGCCAGCACGCAGGAGGGCCTAGCGGATGAAGCTTTCTTT. Translating it yields CASTQEGLADEAFF.

This clonotype has only a few counts. The chain joins TRBV6-5 to TRBJ2-5; D not resolved. This CDR3 is built from 13 residues. CDR1 is MNHEY, CDR2 SVGAGI, per germline. The V and J ends lost 2 bases and 2 bases respectively, with 6 bases between them. The CDR3 DNA reads as TGTGCCAGCAGTTACGGTAGTCAAGAGACCCAGTACTTC. Its translation: CASSYGSQETQYF.